This T cell receptor (beta chain) was identified in a study of T cell responses to AZD1222 COVID-19 vaccine. Study observations and caveats: Only after the peak T cell response were repertoires sampled. Two AZD1222 doses significantly raised spike-specific TCR breadth and depth over controls. Nearly half of the spike-specific TCRs reportedly recognize variant regions that carry no mutations.

In regard to this clone: As yet, its antigen is unknown.

The germline V and J ends were trimmed by 0 bases and 5 bases, with 12 bases remaining between them. In germline, CDR1 is SGHNT, CDR2 YYREEE (reference sequence). The CDR3 contains 14 residues. Repertoires were generated with immunoSEQ multiplex PCR, while TCRdb's copy carries only in-frame clones and drops some. The repertoire consists of 150,000 to 200,000 clones, with about 90% occurring once and the leading ten covering about 9.9%. The receptor was derived from an adult who received the AZD1222 COVID-19 vaccine. The specimen was peripheral blood, collected 28 days after the second AZD1222 dose. V gene TRBV5-4 combines with J gene TRBJ2-7, with D perhaps matching TRBD1 (6 bases). The CDR3 coding sequence is TGTGCCAGCAGCTTGGTGAACAGGGTCCACGAGCAGTACTTC. It is translated as CASSLVNRVHEQYF.